This TCR beta chain is from a study of blood T cell repertoires in COVID-19. Whole-study context: Specimens from acute and convalescent COVID-19 originated in the United States, Italy and Spain.

V lost 4 bases, J lost 7 bases, and 11 bases stayed unmatched. Germline loops: CDR1 SGHRS, CDR2 YFSETQ. This CDR3 has 15 amino acids. In the original processing: Amplified reference gene primers provided the basis for estimating nucleated cell counts. Profiling relied on immunoSEQ multiplex PCR, and the TCRdb table lists in-frame clones only, not all of them. The V and J calls and clone size were taken over from that table, and D and trimming were inferred from the DNA. Among around 110,000 clones listed, 75% to 90% were seen once. The chain has TRBV5-1 and TRBJ2-7; 10 bases match TRBD1. Material for sequencing was peripheral blood. The receptor was isolated from a man aged 35-49 years with acute or convalescent COVID-19. CDR3 protein: CASSIQTGGVEEQYF. CDR3 DNA: TGCGCCAGCAGCATCCAGACAGGGGGCGTCGAGGAGCAGTACTTC.